This TCR beta chain was profiled in a study of control samples from healthy donors and cancer patients. Per the germline V gene, CDR1 is ENHRY and CDR2 is SYGVKD. V lost 6 bases and J lost 2, with 19 bases in between. The CDR3 loop spans 16 amino acids. Clones were read by immunoSEQ multiplex PCR, and TCRdb kept only the in-frame ones, dropping some. The sample consists of 400,000 to 500,000 clones, approximately 90% of them appearing once. Sequenced input: PBMCs. This clonotype originated in a man in his forties with head and neck cancer. The chain joins TRBV10-3 to TRBJ2-5, with D possibly being TRBD1 (6 bases). The DNA for the CDR3 is TGTGCCATCAGGGAAGCCGGGACACGTACACAAGAGACCCAGTACTTC. Translating gives CAIREAGTRTQETQYF.